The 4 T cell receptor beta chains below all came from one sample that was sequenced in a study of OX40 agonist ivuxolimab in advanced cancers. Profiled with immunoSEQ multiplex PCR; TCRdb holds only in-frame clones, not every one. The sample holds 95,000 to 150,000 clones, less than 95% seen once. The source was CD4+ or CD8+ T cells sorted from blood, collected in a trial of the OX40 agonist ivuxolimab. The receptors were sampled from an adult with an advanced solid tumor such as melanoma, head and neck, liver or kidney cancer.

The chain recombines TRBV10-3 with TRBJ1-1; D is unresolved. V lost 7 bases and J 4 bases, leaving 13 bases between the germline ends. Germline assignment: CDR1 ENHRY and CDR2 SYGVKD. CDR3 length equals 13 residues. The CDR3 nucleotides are TGTGCCATCATCAAGGAAAGAGGCACTGAAGCTTTCTTT. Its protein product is CAIIKERGTEAFF.

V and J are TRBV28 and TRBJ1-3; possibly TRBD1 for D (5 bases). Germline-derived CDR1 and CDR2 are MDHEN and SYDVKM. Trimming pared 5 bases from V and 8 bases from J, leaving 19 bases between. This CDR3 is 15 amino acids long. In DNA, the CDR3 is TGTGCCAGCAGTCCTCAGGGAAGAGCAAGCCACACCATATATTTT. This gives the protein CASSPQGRASHTIYF.

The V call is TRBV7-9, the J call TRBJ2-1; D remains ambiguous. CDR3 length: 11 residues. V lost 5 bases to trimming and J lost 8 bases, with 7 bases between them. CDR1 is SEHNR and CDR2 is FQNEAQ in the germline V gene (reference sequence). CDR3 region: CASSRVDEQFF. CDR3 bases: TGTGCCAGCAGCAGGGTGGATGAGCAGTTCTTC.

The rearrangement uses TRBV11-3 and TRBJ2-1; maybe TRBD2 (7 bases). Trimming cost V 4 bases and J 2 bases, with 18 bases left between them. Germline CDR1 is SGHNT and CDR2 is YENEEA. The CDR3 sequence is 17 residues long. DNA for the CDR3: TGTGCCAGCAGCTACCGGGGGGCGGGAGAACCCTACAATGAGCAGTTCTTC. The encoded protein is CASSYRGAGEPYNEQFF.